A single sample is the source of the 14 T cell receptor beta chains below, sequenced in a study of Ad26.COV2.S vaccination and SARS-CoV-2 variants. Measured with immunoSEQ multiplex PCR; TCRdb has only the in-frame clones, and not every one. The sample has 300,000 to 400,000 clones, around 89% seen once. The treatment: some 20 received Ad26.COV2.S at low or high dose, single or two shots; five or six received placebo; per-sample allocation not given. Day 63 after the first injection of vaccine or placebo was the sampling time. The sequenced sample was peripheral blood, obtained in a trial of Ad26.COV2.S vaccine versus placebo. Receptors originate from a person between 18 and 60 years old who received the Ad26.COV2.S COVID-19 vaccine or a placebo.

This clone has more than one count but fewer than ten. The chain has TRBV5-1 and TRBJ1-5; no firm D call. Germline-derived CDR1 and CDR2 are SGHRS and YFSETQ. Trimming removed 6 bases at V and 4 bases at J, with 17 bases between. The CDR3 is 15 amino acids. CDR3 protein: CASTMITGQNQPQHF. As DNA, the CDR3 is TGCGCCAGCACCATGATAACGGGCCAAAATCAGCCCCAGCATTTT.

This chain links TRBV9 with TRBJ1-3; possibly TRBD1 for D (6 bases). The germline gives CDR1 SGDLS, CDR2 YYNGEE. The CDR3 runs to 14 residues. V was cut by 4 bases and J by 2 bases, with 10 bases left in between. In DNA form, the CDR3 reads TGTGCCAGCAGCACTTGGACAGCTGGAAACACCATATATTTT. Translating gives CASSTWTAGNTIYF.

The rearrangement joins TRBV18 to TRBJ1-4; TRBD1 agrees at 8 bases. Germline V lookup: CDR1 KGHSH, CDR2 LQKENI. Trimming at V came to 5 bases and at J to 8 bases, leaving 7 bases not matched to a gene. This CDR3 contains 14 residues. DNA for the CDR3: TGTGCCAGCTCATCCCGGACAGGGTCGGAAAAACTGTTTTTT. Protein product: CASSSRTGSEKLFF.

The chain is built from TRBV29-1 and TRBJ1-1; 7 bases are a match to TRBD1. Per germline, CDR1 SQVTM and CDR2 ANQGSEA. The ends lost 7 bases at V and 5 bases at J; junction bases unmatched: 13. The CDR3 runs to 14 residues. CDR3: CSAAGPSRGTEAFF. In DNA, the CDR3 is TGCAGCGCTGCGGGGCCCTCCAGGGGGACTGAAGCTTTCTTT.

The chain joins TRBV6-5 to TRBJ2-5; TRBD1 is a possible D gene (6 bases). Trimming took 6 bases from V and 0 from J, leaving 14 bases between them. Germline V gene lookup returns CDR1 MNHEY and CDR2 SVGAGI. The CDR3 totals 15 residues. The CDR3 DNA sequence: TGTGCCAGCAGGCGTACGAGGGGGTACCAAGAGACCCAGTACTTC. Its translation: CASRRTRGYQETQYF.

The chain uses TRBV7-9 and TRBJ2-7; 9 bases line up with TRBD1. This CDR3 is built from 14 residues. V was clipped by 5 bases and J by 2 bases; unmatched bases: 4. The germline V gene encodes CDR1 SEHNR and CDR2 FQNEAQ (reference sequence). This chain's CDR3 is CASSQRTGAYEQYF. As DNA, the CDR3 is TGTGCCAGCAGCCAAAGGACAGGGGCCTACGAGCAGTACTTC. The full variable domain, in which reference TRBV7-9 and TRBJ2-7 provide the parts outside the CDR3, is DTGVSQNPRHKITKRGQNVTFRCDPISEHNRLYWYRQTLGQGPEFLTYFQNEAQLEKSRLLSDRFSAERPKGSFSTLEIQRTEQGDSAMYLCASSQRTGAYEQYFGPGTRLTVT.

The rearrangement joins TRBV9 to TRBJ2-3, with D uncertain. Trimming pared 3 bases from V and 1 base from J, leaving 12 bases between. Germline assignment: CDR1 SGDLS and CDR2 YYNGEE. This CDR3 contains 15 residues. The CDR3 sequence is CASSGDGVGTDTQYF. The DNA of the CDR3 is TGTGCCAGCAGCGGTGATGGGGTCGGCACAGATACGCAGTATTTT.

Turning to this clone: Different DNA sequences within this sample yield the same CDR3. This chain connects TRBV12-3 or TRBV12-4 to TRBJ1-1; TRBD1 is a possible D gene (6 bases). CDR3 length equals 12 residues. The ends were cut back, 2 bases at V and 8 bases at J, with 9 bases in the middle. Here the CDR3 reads CASSLWTAEAFF. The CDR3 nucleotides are TGTGCCAGCAGTTTATGGACAGCCGAAGCTTTCTTT.

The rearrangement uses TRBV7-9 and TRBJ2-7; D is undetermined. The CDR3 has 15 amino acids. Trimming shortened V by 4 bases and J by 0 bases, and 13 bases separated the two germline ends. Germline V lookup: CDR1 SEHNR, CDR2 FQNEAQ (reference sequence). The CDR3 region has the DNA TGTGCCAGCAGCTCCCTCTCTGCGTCCTCCTACGAGCAGTACTTC. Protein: CASSSLSASSYEQYF.

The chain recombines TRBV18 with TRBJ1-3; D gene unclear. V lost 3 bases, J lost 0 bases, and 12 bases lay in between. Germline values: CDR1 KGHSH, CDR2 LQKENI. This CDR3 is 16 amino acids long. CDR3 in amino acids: CASSPPLGVSGNTIYF. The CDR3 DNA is TGTGCCAGCTCACCGCCACTCGGGGTCTCTGGAAACACCATATATTTT.

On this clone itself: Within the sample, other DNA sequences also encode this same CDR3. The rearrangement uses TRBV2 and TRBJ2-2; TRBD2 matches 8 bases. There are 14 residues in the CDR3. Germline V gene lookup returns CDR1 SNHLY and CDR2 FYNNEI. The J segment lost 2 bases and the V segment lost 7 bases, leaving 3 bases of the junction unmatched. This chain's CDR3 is CASKSGSNTGELFF. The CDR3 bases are TGTGCCAGCAAGAGCGGGAGTAACACCGGGGAGCTGTTTTTT.

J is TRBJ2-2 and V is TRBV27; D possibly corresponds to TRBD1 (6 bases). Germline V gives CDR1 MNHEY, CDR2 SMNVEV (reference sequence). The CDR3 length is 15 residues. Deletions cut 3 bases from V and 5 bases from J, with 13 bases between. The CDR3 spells CASSFRTAGTGELFF. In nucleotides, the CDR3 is TGTGCCAGCAGTTTCCGGACAGCTGGGACCGGGGAGCTGTTTTTT.

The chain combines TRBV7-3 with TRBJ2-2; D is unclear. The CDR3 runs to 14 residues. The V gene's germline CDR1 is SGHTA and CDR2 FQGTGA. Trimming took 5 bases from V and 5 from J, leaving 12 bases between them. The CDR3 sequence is CASSPQHATGELFF. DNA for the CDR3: TGTGCCAGCAGCCCGCAACACGCTACCGGGGAGCTGTTTTTT.

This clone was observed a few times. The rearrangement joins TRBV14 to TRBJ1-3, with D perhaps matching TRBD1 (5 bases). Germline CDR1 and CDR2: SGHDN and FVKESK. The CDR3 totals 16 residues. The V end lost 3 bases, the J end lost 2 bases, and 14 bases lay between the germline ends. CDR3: CASSQMGPQAGNTIYF. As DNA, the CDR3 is TGTGCCAGCAGCCAGATGGGACCACAGGCTGGAAACACCATATATTTT. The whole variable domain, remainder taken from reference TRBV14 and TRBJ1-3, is EAGVTQFPSHSVIEKGQTVTLRCDPISGHDNLYWYRRVMGKEIKFLLHFVKESKQDESGMPNNRFLAERTGGTYSTLKVQPAELEDSGVYFCASSQMGPQAGNTIYFGEGSWLTVV.